This T cell receptor (beta chain) emerged from a study of T cell responses to AZD1222 COVID-19 vaccine. V was shortened by 2 bases and J by 6 bases, with 7 bases between the two germline ends. CDR1 LGHDT and CDR2 YNNKEL come from the germline V gene (reference sequence). CDR3 length: 13 residues. In the case of this clone: The antigen is unknown.

General observations from the study: Donors, mostly white British, included more females; clonal diversity was possibly underestimated. Repertoires were sampled only after the peak T cell response. Baseline antibody screening turned up just six seropositive AZD1222 recipients.

The repertoire was sequenced with immunoSEQ multiplex PCR; TCRdb's copy has only in-frame clones and lacks some. The sample lists more than 120,000 clones; about 93% were seen once. The chain employs TRBV3-1 (or the pseudogene TRBV3-2) and TRBJ1-4; no clear D gene. The sample was peripheral blood, taken on day 0 of AZD1222 vaccination. This TCR was sampled from an adult in good health. CDR3 coding DNA: TGTGCCAGCAGCCAAAGAGAAGATGAAAAACTGTTTTTT. Its translation is CASSQREDEKLFF.